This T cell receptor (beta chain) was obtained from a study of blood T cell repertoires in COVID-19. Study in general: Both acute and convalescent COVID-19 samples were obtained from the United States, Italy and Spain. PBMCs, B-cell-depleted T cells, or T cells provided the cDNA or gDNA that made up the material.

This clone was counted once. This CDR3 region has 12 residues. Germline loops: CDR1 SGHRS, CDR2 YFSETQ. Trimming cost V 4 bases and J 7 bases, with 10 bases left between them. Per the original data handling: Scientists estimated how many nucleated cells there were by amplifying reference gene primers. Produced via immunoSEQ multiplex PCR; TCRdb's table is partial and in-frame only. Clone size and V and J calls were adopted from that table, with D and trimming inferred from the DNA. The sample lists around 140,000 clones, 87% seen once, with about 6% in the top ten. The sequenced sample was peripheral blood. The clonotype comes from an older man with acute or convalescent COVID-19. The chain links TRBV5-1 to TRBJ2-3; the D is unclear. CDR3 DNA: TGCGCCAGCAGCCCGGGTGTTTATACGCAGTATTTT. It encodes CASSPGVYTQYF. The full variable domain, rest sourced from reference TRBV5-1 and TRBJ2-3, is KAGVTQTPRYLIKTRGQQVTLSCSPISGHRSVSWYQQTPGQGLQFLFEYFSETQRNKGNFPGRFSGRQFSNSRSEMNVSTLELGDSALYLCASSPGVYTQYFGPGTRLTVL.